The clone carrying this TCR beta chain was detected only once. Its antigen is unknown. Random hexamers were used to reverse transcribe the RNA input (about 0.5 to 1 ug). TCRdb ran MiXCR on the immunoSEQ multiplex PCR reads and lists one entry per CDR3 protein. Among around 130,000 distinct CDR3 sequences listed, around nine tenths were seen once. The CDR3 sequence is 13 residues long. Trimming shortened V by 4 bases and J by 2 bases, and 7 bases separated the two germline ends. Germline V CDR1 and CDR2: SEHNR, FQNEAQ (reference sequence). The data were taken from a study of CD8 T cells in Susac syndrome. The study, taken as a whole, reports: It was acknowledged by the study that relatively few individuals were included in its TCR sequencing and HLA analysis.

CD8+ and CD4+ blood T cells underwent TCR beta sequencing. Sequenced input: CD8+ T cells from PBMCs. The J gene is TRBJ2-3, the V gene TRBV7-9; D unclear. The TCR was taken from a human donor with multiple sclerosis. CDR3 sequence reads: CASSSTLTDTQYF. CDR3 bases: TGTGCCAGCAGCTCGACCCTCACAGATACGCAGTATTTT.